The next 22 T cell receptor beta chains were all read from a single sample in a study of OX40 agonist ivuxolimab in advanced cancers. Receptors were amplified or captured by the immunoSEQ multiplex PCR assay. TCRdb's version of the immuneACCESS table is confined to in-frame rearrangements and falls short of the full clone set. An unresolved V gene accounts for under half of the shortfall where checked; the remainder is of unknown origin. Counted in this sample were approximately 130,000 clones; 90% to 95% of them appeared once. The ten most abundant clones make up more than 1% of the sample. The starting material was CD4+ or CD8+ T cells sorted from blood, obtained in a trial of the OX40 agonist ivuxolimab. All receptors come from an adult with an advanced solid tumor such as melanoma, head and neck, liver or kidney cancer.

The chain combines TRBV9 with TRBJ1-1; tentative D call: TRBD1 (6 bases). Germline assignment: CDR1 SGDLS and CDR2 YYNGEE. V shed 3 bases and J shed 2 bases, with 20 bases lying between them. This CDR3 spans 17 amino acids. The CDR3 reads CASSGPYNRVANTEAFF. The CDR3 DNA follows: TGTGCCAGCAGCGGGCCGTACAACAGGGTAGCCAACACTGAAGCTTTCTTT.

This chain links TRBV28 with TRBJ1-2, with D tentatively TRBD1 (6 bases). The CDR3 loop spans 10 amino acids. Germline CDR1 and CDR2: MDHEN and SYDVKM. V was shortened by 11 bases and J by 9 bases, with 13 bases between the two germline ends. CDR3 amino acids: CAAGEGSYTF. CDR3 bases: TGTGCCGCAGGGGAAGGAAGCTACACCTTC.

This clone was seen only once. The chain has TRBV19 and TRBJ2-3; a weak D match, TRBD2 (6 bases). The CDR3 is made up of 16 amino acids. V was pared by 3 bases and J by 0 bases, with 13 bases between. Germline V gene sequence: CDR1 LNHDA, CDR2 SQIVND (reference sequence). This CDR3 is CASSITLAASTDTQYF. CDR3 in DNA: TGTGCCAGTAGTATTACACTAGCTGCTAGCACAGATACGCAGTATTTT.

This chain links TRBV9 with TRBJ2-5, with 9 bases identical to TRBD2. There are 16 residues in the CDR3. V lost 2 bases to trimming and J lost 1 base; unmatched junction nucleotides: 6. Germline V gene lookup returns CDR1 SGDLS and CDR2 YYNGEE. The CDR3, as DNA: TGTGCCAGCAGCGTCGGACTAGCGCGAACCCAAGAGACCCAGTACTTC. Translated: CASSVGLARTQETQYF. Based on the CDR3 plus reference TRBV9 and TRBJ2-5, the full variable domain is DSGVTQTPKHLITATGQRVTLRCSPRSGDLSVYWYQQSLDQGLQFLIQYYNGEERAKGNILERFSAQQFPDLHSELNLSSLELGDSALYFCASSVGLARTQETQYFGPGTRLLVL.

The chain has TRBV7-2 and TRBJ2-5; D not resolved. CDR3 length: 14 residues. V was shortened by 1 base and J by 1 base, with 7 bases between the two germline ends. Looked up from germline, CDR1 is SGHTA and CDR2 is FQGNSA. The CDR3 DNA is TGTGCCAGCAGCTTAGGCACACGCCAAGAGACCCAGTACTTC. Translated, it gives CASSLGTRQETQYF.

This clone was seen just once. The V call is TRBV5-4, the J call TRBJ1-2, with TRBD1 matching 12 bases. CDR3 length: 15 amino acids. The germline V gene has CDR1 SGHNT and CDR2 YYREEE (reference sequence). Trimming took 3 bases from V and 4 from J; bases not matched to a gene: 4. CDR3 in DNA: TGTGCCAGCAGCTACCGGGACAGGGGGCCCTATGGCTACACCTTC. It is translated as CASSYRDRGPYGYTF.

The rearrangement joins TRBV11-2 to TRBJ1-4; a possible D gene is TRBD1 (5 bases). The CDR3 has 15 amino acids. V was trimmed by 7 bases and J by 4 bases, leaving 16 bases between them. From germline, CDR1 is SGHAT and CDR2 FQNNGV. Here the CDR3 reads CASNPGTPLNEKLFF. The DNA for the CDR3 is TGTGCCAGCAACCCAGGGACCCCTCTTAATGAAAAACTGTTTTTT.

Here the CDR3 DNA reads TGTGCCAGTAGTAACCAAGCGGGAGTGGGAGAGCAGTACTTC. Residues: CASSNQAGVGEQYF. J is TRBJ2-7 and V is TRBV19, with 8 bases that match TRBD2. The CDR3 consists of 14 residues. Germline assignment: CDR1 LNHDA and CDR2 SQIVND (reference sequence). The ends lost 4 bases at V and 7 bases at J; junction bases unmatched: 9.

The rearrangement links TRBV5-5 to TRBJ2-7, with D maybe TRBD2 (7 bases). V lost 4 bases and J lost 3, with 14 bases in between. Germline V gene data show CDR1 as SGHKS and CDR2 as YYEKEE (reference sequence). The CDR3 sequence is 14 residues long. CDR3 sequence: CASSLGGALYEQYF. CDR3 DNA: TGTGCCAGCAGCCTAGGGGGGGCCCTCTACGAGCAGTACTTC.

The chain uses TRBV30 and TRBJ2-2, with a tentative D call TRBD1 (5 bases). With 4 bases removed from V and 5 bases from J, the gap between germline ends came to 11 bases. Germline CDR1 and CDR2: GTSNPN and SVGIG (reference sequence). This CDR3 has 13 residues. CDR3 bases: TGTGCCTGGAAGGGCAGGGTAACCGGGGAGCTGTTTTTT. This codes for CAWKGRVTGELFF.

Written as DNA, the CDR3 is TGTGCCAGCAGCTTAGTAGGCAGGGTTCTCTCTGGAAACACCATATATTTT. It yields the protein CASSLVGRVLSGNTIYF. This sequence joins TRBV7-9 and TRBJ1-3; weak D call: TRBD1 (5 bases). Per the germline V gene, CDR1 is SEHNR and CDR2 is FQNEAQ (reference sequence). V was shortened by 1 base and J by 0 bases, with 13 bases between the two germline ends. The CDR3 covers 17 residues.

The gene calls are TRBV7-9 and TRBJ1-4; 12 nucleotides match TRBD1. The CDR3 is made up of 17 amino acids. V shed 5 bases, J shed 7 bases, and the junction held 11 bases outside the gene matches. Germline V gene data show CDR1 as SEHNR and CDR2 as FQNEAQ (reference sequence). The DNA for the CDR3 is TGTGCCAGCAGCCTAACCGGGACAGGGGGCTTTAGTGAAAAACTGTTTTTT. Protein: CASSLTGTGGFSEKLFF.

The chain combines TRBV6-4 with TRBJ2-2; D is ambiguous. The length of the CDR3 is 13 residues. Trimming left V 0 bases short and J 7 bases short, with 6 bases between. Germline assignment: CDR1 MRHNA and CDR2 SNTAGT. In DNA, the CDR3 is TGTGCCAGCAGTGACTCCCCATACGGGGAGCTGTTTTTT. As protein: CASSDSPYGELFF.

The chain joins TRBV2 to TRBJ2-2; the D is unclear. CDR3 length equals 12 residues. The V end lost 10 bases, the J end lost 4 bases, and 10 bases lay between the germline ends. Germline-derived CDR1 and CDR2 are SNHLY and FYNNEI. The CDR3 sequence: CATSSTTGELFF. The DNA of the CDR3 is TGTGCCACCTCCTCTACCACCGGGGAGCTGTTTTTT.

This clone showed up just once. V is TRBV7-2 and J is TRBJ1-3; D is unclear. V was pared by 1 base and J by 0 bases, with 10 bases between. The CDR3 contains 16 residues. CDR1 is SGHTA and CDR2 is FQGNSA in the germline V gene. The chain's CDR3 is CASSLVSQRSGNTIYF. The CDR3 nucleotides are TGTGCCAGCAGCTTAGTGAGCCAACGCTCTGGAAACACCATATATTTT.

The genes are TRBV5-1 and TRBJ1-1; D is unresolved. This CDR3 is 16 amino acids long. V was trimmed by 0 bases and J by 1 base, leaving 13 bases between them. Germline-derived CDR1 and CDR2 are SGHRS and YFSETQ. Here the CDR3 reads CASSLAKERGNTEAFF. The CDR3 DNA sequence: TGCGCCAGCAGCTTGGCCAAGGAGAGAGGGAACACTGAAGCTTTCTTT.

CDR3 nucleotides: TGCGCCAGCAGTCAATCGATGAGGGTAGACAATGAGCAGTTCTTC. This codes for CASSQSMRVDNEQFF. This chain uses TRBV23-1 with TRBJ2-1, with a possible D match to TRBD2 (5 bases). TRBV23-1 is marked as an open reading frame, function uncertain. The CDR3 is made up of 15 amino acids. V lost 0 bases, J lost 5 bases, and 11 bases lay in between.

The rearrangement links TRBV19 to TRBJ1-4, with D hard to call. The V gene's germline CDR1 is LNHDA and CDR2 SQIVND (reference sequence). The CDR3 is 14 residues long. V lost 9 bases, J lost 1 base, and 12 bases lay in between. The CDR3: CASRKEGTNEKLFF. CDR3 DNA: TGTGCCAGCCGCAAGGAGGGAACTAATGAAAAACTGTTTTTT.

J is TRBJ2-5 and V is TRBV7-2; the D is unclear. Germline CDR1 reads SGHTA; CDR2 reads FQGNSA. Trimming removed 5 bases from V and 2 bases from J, with 15 bases in between. CDR3 length: 15 residues. The CDR3 loop is CASSPWVTSQETQYF. The CDR3 DNA sequence: TGTGCCAGCAGCCCCTGGGTCACTTCGCAAGAGACCCAGTACTTC. Complete variable domain (other parts from reference TRBV7-2 and TRBJ2-5): GAGVSQSPSNKVTEKGKDVELRCDPISGHTALYWYRQSLGQGLEFLIYFQGNSAPDKSGLPSDRFSAERTGGSVSTLTIQRTQQEDSAVYLCASSPWVTSQETQYFGPGTRLLVL.

The chain recombines TRBV10-2 with TRBJ1-6; D might be TRBD1 (5 bases). Germline-derived CDR1 and CDR2 are WSHSY and SAAADI. V shed 2 bases and J shed 7 bases, with 15 bases lying between them. The CDR3 consists of 16 residues. The CDR3 here is CASSETAGRRNSPLHF. The CDR3 region has the DNA TGCGCCAGCAGTGAGACCGCGGGACGTCGAAATTCACCCCTCCACTTT.

The CDR3 loop reads CASRNPGNTIYF. The CDR3 nucleotides are TGCGCCAGCCGGAACCCTGGAAACACCATATATTTT. The gene calls are TRBV5-1 and TRBJ1-3; no firm D call. The CDR3 is 12 residues long. The V gene lost 7 bases and the J gene lost 2 bases, with 7 bases spanning the gap. In germline, CDR1 is SGHRS, CDR2 YFSETQ. Looking up the rest from reference TRBV5-1 and TRBJ1-3 gives the full variable domain: KAGVTQTPRYLIKTRGQQVTLSCSPISGHRSVSWYQQTPGQGLQFLFEYFSETQRNKGNFPGRFSGRQFSNSRSEMNVSTLELGDSALYLCASRNPGNTIYFGEGSWLTVV.

This chain uses TRBV7-6 with TRBJ1-1, with 7 bases identical to TRBD1. J lost 10 bases, V lost 5 bases, and 7 bases had no gene match. Germline loops: CDR1 SGHVS, CDR2 FNYEAQ. The CDR3 is 12 amino acids. The CDR3 here is CASSPPGQRAFF. The CDR3 DNA reads as TGTGCCAGCAGCCCCCCGGGACAGCGAGCTTTCTTT.